The clone carrying this TCR beta chain was detected once. Germline V gene sequence: CDR1 SGDLS, CDR2 YYNGEE. CDR3 size: 14 residues. Deletions cut 3 bases from V and 7 bases from J, with 14 bases between. The data stem from a study of shared clonotypes between healthy human individuals. Sequencing used immunoSEQ multiplex PCR; TCRdb keeps in-frame clones, though not all of them. The repertoire consists of about 2 million clones, with roughly 94% occurring once and the leading ten covering 0.85% to 1.3%. The naive CD8 fraction comprised CD45RO-negative cells positively selected for CCR7 and excluded terminally differentiated effector memory CD45RA+ cells. Only Caucasian adults living in Nashville, Tennessee served as donors.

The origin of this receptor is a man aged 18 to 29 in good health. The rearrangement links TRBV9 to TRBJ1-5, with D possibly matching TRBD1 (5 bases). The sample taken for sequencing was naive CD8+ T cells sorted from blood. This chain's CDR3 is CASSEGRDGQPQHF. In DNA, the CDR3 is TGTGCCAGCAGCGAGGGGAGGGACGGGCAGCCCCAGCATTTT.